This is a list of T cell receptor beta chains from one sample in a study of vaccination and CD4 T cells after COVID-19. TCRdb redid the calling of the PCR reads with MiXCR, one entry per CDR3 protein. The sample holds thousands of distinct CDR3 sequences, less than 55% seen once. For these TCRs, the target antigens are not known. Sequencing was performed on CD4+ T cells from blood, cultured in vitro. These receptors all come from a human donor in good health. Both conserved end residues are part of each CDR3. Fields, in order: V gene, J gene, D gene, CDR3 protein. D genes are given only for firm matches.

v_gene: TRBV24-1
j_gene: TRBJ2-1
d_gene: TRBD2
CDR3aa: CATSETSGRNNEQFF

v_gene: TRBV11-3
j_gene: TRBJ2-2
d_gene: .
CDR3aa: CASSLPGGVTGELFF

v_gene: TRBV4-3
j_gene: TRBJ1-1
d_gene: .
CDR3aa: CASSQEWAGVGKGTEAFF

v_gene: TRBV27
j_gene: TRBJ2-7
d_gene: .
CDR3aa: CASSLNSYEQYF

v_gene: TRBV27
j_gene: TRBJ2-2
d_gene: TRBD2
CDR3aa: CASSLSLAGGRELFF

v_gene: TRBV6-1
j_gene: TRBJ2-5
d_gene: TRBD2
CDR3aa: CASSWTSQETQYF

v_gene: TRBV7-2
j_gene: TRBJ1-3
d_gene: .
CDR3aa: CASSRRLGAGNTIYF

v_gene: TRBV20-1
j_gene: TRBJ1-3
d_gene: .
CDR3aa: CSVRLHSGNTIYF

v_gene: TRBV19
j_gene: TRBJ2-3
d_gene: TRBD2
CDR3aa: CASSPERGLTDTQYF

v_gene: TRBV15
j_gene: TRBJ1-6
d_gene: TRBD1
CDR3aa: CATSRTGTGDNSYNSPLHF

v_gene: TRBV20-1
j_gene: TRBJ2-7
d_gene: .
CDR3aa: CSARRSEIDYEQYF

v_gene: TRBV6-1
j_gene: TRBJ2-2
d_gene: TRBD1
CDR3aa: CASSDGQGSNTGELFF

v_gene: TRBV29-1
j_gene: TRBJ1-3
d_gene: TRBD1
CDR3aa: CSVGTGTSGNTIYF

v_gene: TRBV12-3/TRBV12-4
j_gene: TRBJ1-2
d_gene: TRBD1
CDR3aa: CASRAGTGAFGGYTF

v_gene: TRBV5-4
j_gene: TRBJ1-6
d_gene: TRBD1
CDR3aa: CASSGGDRGNSPLHF

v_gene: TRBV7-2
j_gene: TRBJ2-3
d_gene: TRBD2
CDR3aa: CASSWTSASTDTQYF

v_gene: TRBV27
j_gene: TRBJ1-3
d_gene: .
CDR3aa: CASSLTRFGNTIYF

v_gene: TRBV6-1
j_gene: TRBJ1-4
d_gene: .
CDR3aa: CASSEDPGPNEKLFF

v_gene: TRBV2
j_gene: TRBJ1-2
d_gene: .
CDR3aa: CASSSAGLLGYTF

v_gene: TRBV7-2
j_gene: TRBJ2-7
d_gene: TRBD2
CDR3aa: CAAGAYEQYF

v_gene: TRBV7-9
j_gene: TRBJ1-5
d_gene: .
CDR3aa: CASSLARGLENQPQHF

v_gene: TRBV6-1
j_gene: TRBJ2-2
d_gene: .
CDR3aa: CASSRQGTGELFF

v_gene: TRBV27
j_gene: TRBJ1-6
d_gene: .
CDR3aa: CTSRTAVSPLHF

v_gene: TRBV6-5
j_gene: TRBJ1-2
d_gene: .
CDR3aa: CASSYSISTGGDLKGYTF

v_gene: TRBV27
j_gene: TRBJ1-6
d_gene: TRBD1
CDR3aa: CASSLMTGVNSPLHF

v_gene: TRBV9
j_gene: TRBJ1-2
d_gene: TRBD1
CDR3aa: CASSEQGPYGYTF

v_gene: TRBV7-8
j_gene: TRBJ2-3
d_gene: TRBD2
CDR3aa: CASSASGGAGGGHGTDTQYF

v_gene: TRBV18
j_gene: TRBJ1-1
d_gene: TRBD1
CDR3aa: CASSPPGQGIQGAFF

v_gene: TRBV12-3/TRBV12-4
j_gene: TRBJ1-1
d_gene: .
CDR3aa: CASSFGPSVAFF

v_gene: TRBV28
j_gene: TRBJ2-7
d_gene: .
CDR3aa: CASSLHRLTYEQYF

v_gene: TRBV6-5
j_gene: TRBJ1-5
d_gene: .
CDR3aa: CASSYSRAGAGGNQPQHF

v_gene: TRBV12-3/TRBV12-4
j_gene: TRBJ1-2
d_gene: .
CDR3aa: CASSRTGQSYTF

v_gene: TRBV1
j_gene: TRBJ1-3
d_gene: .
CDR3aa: CTSSRGKPSGNTIYF

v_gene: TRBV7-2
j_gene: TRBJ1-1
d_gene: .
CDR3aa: CASERQGSSNTEAFF

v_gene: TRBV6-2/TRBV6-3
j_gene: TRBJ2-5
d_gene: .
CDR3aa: CASSYRREETQYF

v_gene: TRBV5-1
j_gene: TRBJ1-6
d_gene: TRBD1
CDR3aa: CASREGQGGNSPLHF

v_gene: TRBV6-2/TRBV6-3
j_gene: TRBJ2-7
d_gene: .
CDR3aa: CASSYSGPFSGFLGEQYF

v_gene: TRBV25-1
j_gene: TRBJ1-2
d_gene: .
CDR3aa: CASSEVGYTF

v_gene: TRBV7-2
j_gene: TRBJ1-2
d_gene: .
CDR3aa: CASSYSAGNYGYTF

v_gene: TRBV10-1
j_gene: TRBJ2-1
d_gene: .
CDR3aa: CASSESKGPRGNEQFF

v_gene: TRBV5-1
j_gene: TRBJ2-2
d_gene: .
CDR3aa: CASSSLAPNTGELFF

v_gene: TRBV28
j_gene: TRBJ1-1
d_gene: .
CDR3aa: CASSFRGTEAFF

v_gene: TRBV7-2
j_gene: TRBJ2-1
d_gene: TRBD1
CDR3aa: CASSWTGGAGNEQFF

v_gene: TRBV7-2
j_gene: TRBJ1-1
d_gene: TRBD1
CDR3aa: CASSLGDRVANTEAFF

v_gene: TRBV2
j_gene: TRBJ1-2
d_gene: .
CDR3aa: CASSEGGRNYGYTF

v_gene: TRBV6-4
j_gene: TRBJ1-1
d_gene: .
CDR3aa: CASSYREYTEAFF

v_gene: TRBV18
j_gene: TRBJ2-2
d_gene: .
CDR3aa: CASSPWGTGELFF

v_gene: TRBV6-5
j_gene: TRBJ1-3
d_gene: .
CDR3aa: CASSYIGVNTIYF

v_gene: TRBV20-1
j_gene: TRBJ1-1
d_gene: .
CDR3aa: CSATTTVNTEAFF

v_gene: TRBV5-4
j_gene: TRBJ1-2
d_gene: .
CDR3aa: CASSRPAGNYGYTF

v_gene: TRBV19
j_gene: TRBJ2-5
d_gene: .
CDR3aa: CASSIKGPETQYF

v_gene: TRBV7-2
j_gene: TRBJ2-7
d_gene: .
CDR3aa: CASSWAVGGVTGSYEQYF

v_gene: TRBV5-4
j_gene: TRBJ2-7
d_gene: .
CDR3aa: CASSSGPQAGQYF

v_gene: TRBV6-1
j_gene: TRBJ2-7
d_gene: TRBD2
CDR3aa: CASSEGPSGAYEQYF

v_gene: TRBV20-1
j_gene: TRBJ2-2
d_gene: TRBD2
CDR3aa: CSARMAGAGTGELFF

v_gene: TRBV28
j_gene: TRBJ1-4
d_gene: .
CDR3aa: CASSGPGVEKLFF

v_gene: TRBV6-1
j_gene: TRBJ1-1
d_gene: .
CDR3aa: CATQTVMNTEAFF